The entry below gives a single TCR beta chain sequence along with its context. What it recognizes is unknown. The data are from a study of T cell responses to AZD1222 COVID-19 vaccine. This CDR3 region has 15 residues. Germline assignment: CDR1 SGHTA and CDR2 FQGNSA. Trimming stripped 5 bases from V and 6 bases from J, with 20 bases between. Study conclusions and caveats: It was only after the peak T cell response that any repertoires were sampled. Close to half of all spike-specific TCRs reportedly target regions of the variants that are unmutated. Donor demographics were predominantly white British with a female majority; clonal diversity may be underestimated. Spike-specific TCR breadth and depth rose after two AZD1222 doses.

Here immunoSEQ multiplex PCR was the method, and the copy in TCRdb shows in-frame clones only, minus some. The table lists roughly 110,000 clones, around 90% of them singletons. The origin of this receptor is an adult in good health. Here the sequenced sample was peripheral blood, taken on day 0 of AZD1222 vaccination. The chain recombines TRBV7-2 with TRBJ2-7; D may be TRBD2 (6 bases). CDR3 sequence: CASSHRGLKGGEQYF. CDR3 bases: TGTGCCAGCAGCCACCGAGGGTTAAAGGGAGGCGAGCAGTACTTC.